This T cell receptor beta chain was documented in a study of STAT5B mutations in CD4+ large granular lymphocyte leukemia. V lost 6 bases and J 5 bases, leaving 5 bases between the germline ends. The CDR3 contains 11 residues. The germline gives CDR1 MDHEN, CDR2 SYDVKM. The assay was immunoSEQ multiplex PCR, and TCRdb's table has in-frame clones only and misses some. The sample includes more than 30,000 clones, roughly three quarters of them seen just once. Sequencing was carried out using CD4+ T cells from blood buffy coats. This chain connects TRBV28 to TRBJ1-5; D unclear. This receptor was obtained from a human donor in good health. In DNA, the CDR3 is TGTGCCAGCAGGACGGATCAGCCCCAGCATTTT. It codes for CASRTDQPQHF.